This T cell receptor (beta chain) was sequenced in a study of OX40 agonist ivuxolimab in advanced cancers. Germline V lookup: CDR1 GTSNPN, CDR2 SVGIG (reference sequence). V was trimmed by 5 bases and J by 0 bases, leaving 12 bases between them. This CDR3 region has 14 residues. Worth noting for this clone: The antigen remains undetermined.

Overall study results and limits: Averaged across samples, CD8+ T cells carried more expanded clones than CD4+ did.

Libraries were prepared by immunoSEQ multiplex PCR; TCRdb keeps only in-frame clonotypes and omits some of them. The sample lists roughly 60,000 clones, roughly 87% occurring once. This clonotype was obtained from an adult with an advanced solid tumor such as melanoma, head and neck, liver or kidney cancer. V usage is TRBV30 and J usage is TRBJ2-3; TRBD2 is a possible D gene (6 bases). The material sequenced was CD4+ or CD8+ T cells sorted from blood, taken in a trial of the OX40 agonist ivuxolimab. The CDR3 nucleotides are TGTGCCTGGGGATCCGGGACTAGCACAGATACGCAGTATTTT. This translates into CAWGSGTSTDTQYF.